The rows below give T cell receptor beta chains drawn from one sample of a study of cytomegalovirus exposure and HLA in healthy donors. Using immunoSEQ multiplex PCR, the repertoire was profiled, and TCRdb retains in-frame clones only, with some absent. Its table records fewer than 150,000 clones. Sequenced: PBMCs. These receptors were collected from a woman in her sixties or seventies in good health and CMV-seronegative. The CDR3 runs from the conserved cysteine through the conserved F or W. The order of the fields is V gene, J gene, D gene, CDR3 protein, CDR3 DNA. A D gene is named only where the DNA matches it firmly.

>TRBV27|TRBJ2-7|TRBD2
CASSSKYEREIYEQYF
TGTGCCAGCAGTTCAAAGTATGAGCGGGAGATATACGAGCAGTACTTC
>TRBV4-2|TRBJ1-5|TRBD1
CASSQRDRENQPQHF
TGTGCCAGCAGCCAGAGGGACAGGGAGAATCAGCCCCAGCATTTT
>TRBV6-5|TRBJ2-2|NA
CASTPRVYTGELFF
TGTGCCAGCACCCCACGCGTCTACACCGGGGAGCTGTTTTTT
>TRBV5-1|TRBJ1-4|NA
CASSLEGFQKLFF
TGCGCCAGCAGCTTGGAGGGGTTTCAAAAACTGTTTTTT
>TRBV9|TRBJ1-2|NA
CASSVGRANYGYTF
TGTGCCAGCAGCGTAGGCAGGGCCAACTATGGCTACACCTTC
>TRBV7-3|TRBJ2-5|NA
CASSFSGEETQYF
TGTGCCAGCAGCTTCTCGGGGGAAGAGACCCAGTACTTC
>TRBV6-6|TRBJ1-5|NA
CATKGGAGQPQHF
TGTGCCACCAAAGGGGGGGCGGGCCAGCCCCAGCATTTT
>TRBV7-7|TRBJ2-5|NA
CASSSFLRDSASETQYF
TGTGCTAGCAGCTCCTTCCTCCGGGACTCAGCAAGTGAGACCCAGTACTTC
>TRBV11-3|TRBJ2-3|TRBD1
CASSPGTGATDTQYF
TGTGCCAGCAGCCCCGGGACAGGGGCCACAGATACGCAGTATTTT
>TRBV5-1|TRBJ2-5|TRBD2
CASSLGSGGVETQYF
TGCGCCAGCAGCTTGGGCTCGGGAGGGGTGGAGACCCAGTACTTC
>TRBV6-5|TRBJ2-7|NA
CASSYGGENHEQYF
TGTGCCAGCAGTTACGGCGGGGAGAACCACGAGCAGTACTTC
>TRBV6-5|TRBJ1-1|TRBD1
CASSRGQGGTEAFF
TGTGCCAGCAGTCGTGGACAGGGCGGCACTGAAGCTTTCTTT
>TRBV28|TRBJ2-7|NA
CASSFYPGPPYEQYF
TGTGCCAGCAGTTTTTATCCAGGGCCCCCCTACGAGCAGTACTTC
>TRBV29-1|TRBJ1-5|TRBD1
CSAATGSPNQPQHF
TGCAGCGCCGCGACAGGGTCCCCCAATCAGCCCCAGCATTTT
>TRBV6-5|TRBJ1-1|TRBD1
CASSYGTGRSGTEAFF
TGTGCCAGCAGTTACGGGACAGGGAGAAGCGGGACTGAAGCTTTCTTT
>TRBV19|TRBJ1-4|TRBD1
CASSMGTGGNEKLFF
TGTGCCAGTAGCATGGGGACAGGTGGGAATGAAAAACTGTTTTTT
>TRBV7-9|TRBJ2-6|TRBD1
CASSPRGLGANVLTF
TGTGCCAGCAGCCCTAGGGGGCTTGGGGCCAACGTCCTGACTTTC
>TRBV30|TRBJ2-7|TRBD2
CAWSFTQRGNYEQYF
TGTGCCTGGAGTTTCACCCAGCGGGGTAACTACGAGCAGTACTTC
>TRBV27|TRBJ2-7|NA
CASSSQIGAGEQYF
TGTGCCAGCAGTTCTCAGATCGGGGCGGGGGAGCAGTACTTC
>TRBV20-1|TRBJ1-4|NA
CSVLTNEKLFF
TGCAGTGTATTGACTAATGAAAAACTGTTTTTT
>TRBV9|TRBJ1-4|TRBD1
CASSVRQGTNEKLFF
TGTGCCAGCAGCGTCCGACAGGGTACTAATGAAAAACTGTTTTTT
>TRBV15|TRBJ1-5|NA
CATSRDRVGQPQHF
TGTGCCACCAGCAGAGACAGGGTCGGTCAGCCCCAGCATTTT
>TRBV6-5|TRBJ1-1|NA
CASSYSTVGFTEAFF
TGTGCCAGCAGTTACTCGACTGTAGGTTTCACTGAAGCTTTCTTT
>TRBV7-6|TRBJ1-1|NA
CASSLKVTASLNTEAFF
TGTGCCAGCAGCTTAAAAGTGACAGCGAGCTTGAACACTGAAGCTTTCTTT
>TRBV27|TRBJ1-1|TRBD1
CASSVGQGEAFF
TGTGCCAGCAGTGTAGGACAGGGTGAAGCTTTCTTT
>TRBV30|TRBJ1-1|NA
CAYSLGGLNTEAFF
TGTGCCTACAGCCTCGGGGGGCTGAACACTGAAGCTTTCTTT
>TRBV6-5|TRBJ1-2|TRBD1
CASSTRGYGYTF
TGTGCCAGCAGCACCAGGGGGTACGGCTACACCTTC
>TRBV7-9|TRBJ2-5|NA
CASSSDNRRGETQYF
TGTGCCAGCAGCTCGGATAACCGCAGGGGTGAGACCCAGTACTTC
>TRBV29-1|TRBJ2-1|TRBD2
CSVLGLAGGSNEQFF
TGCAGCGTTCTGGGACTAGCGGGAGGGTCAAATGAGCAGTTCTTC
>TRBV19|TRBJ2-1|TRBD1
CASSIVQGVSGFYNEQFF
TGTGCCAGTAGTATTGTCCAGGGGGTAAGTGGTTTTTACAATGAGCAGTTCTTC
>TRBV6-4|TRBJ2-3|TRBD1
CASSLGTGASDTQYF
TGTGCCAGCAGCTTGGGGACAGGGGCATCAGATACGCAGTATTTT
>TRBV6-6|TRBJ1-5|TRBD1
CASSFGQAHSNQPQHF
TGTGCCAGCAGCTTCGGACAGGCCCATAGCAATCAGCCCCAGCATTTT
>TRBV2|TRBJ2-5|NA
CASSADRNQETQYF
TGTGCCAGCAGTGCCGACAGGAACCAAGAGACCCAGTACTTC
>TRBV2|TRBJ2-2|TRBD1
CASSEGQGMGELFF
TGTGCCAGCAGTGAAGGACAGGGGATGGGGGAGCTGTTTTTT
>TRBV29-1|TRBJ2-5|NA
CSVGSFRGTEKTQYF
TGCAGCGTCGGGAGCTTTCGGGGGACAGAAAAGACCCAGTACTTC
>TRBV5-1|TRBJ2-7|NA
CASSLTSNEQYF
TGCGCCAGCAGCCTGACATCTAACGAGCAGTACTTC
>TRBV27|TRBJ1-5|TRBD1
CASSSGDRGGQPQHF
TGTGCCAGCAGTTCAGGTGACAGGGGCGGGCAGCCCCAGCATTTT
>TRBV2|TRBJ2-7|NA
CASSESGGPGEQYF
TGTGCCAGCAGTGAAAGTGGGGGCCCGGGCGAGCAGTACTTC
>TRBV10-3|TRBJ1-1|NA
CAISGGGRGAGTEAFF
TGTGCCATCAGTGGGGGGGGTAGGGGAGCGGGGACTGAAGCTTTCTTT
>TRBV18|TRBJ1-1|TRBD1
CASSIGTDKEAFF
TGTGCCAGCTCCATCGGGACAGATAAGGAAGCTTTCTTT
>TRBV7-8|TRBJ1-3|NA
CASSLFPSSGNTIYF
TGTGCCAGCAGCTTATTCCCGAGCTCTGGAAACACCATATATTTT
>TRBV2|TRBJ2-3|NA
CASSLLADTQYF
TGTGCCAGCAGTTTACTCGCGGATACGCAGTATTTT
>TRBV2|TRBJ1-2|NA
CASSLTPNYGYTF
TGTGCCAGCAGCCTAACCCCTAACTATGGCTACACCTTC
>TRBV19|TRBJ2-2|TRBD2
CASSTLKAGGPYGELFF
TGTGCCAGTAGTACCTTGAAAGCGGGGGGGCCGTACGGGGAGCTGTTTTTT
>TRBV12-5|TRBJ2-5|TRBD2
CASGLKLAGDYGETQYF
TGTGCTAGTGGTTTGAAACTAGCGGGAGATTATGGAGAGACCCAGTACTTC
>TRBV7-9|TRBJ2-1|NA
CASSSVGGNEQFF
TGTGCCAGCAGTAGTGTAGGCGGAAATGAGCAGTTCTTC
>TRBV2|TRBJ2-5|NA
CASSQRESRETQYF
TGTGCCAGCAGCCAACGGGAGTCGAGGGAGACCCAGTACTTC
>TRBV15|TRBJ2-1|TRBD2
CATSPTSGSYNEQFF
TGTGCCACCAGCCCCACTAGCGGCTCCTACAATGAGCAGTTCTTC
>TRBV4-1|TRBJ1-4|NA
CASSQDPYTTNEKLFF
TGCGCCAGCAGCCAAGACCCTTACACAACTAATGAAAAACTGTTTTTT
>TRBV4-1|TRBJ2-7|NA
CASSQAHRAEQYF
TGCGCCAGCAGCCAAGCGCACAGGGCCGAGCAGTACTTC
>TRBV29-1|TRBJ2-5|NA
CSVEPTGKGETQYF
TGCAGCGTTGAACCCACAGGGAAGGGAGAGACCCAGTACTTC
>TRBV27|TRBJ1-4|NA
CASSFRGTNEKLFF
TGTGCCAGCAGTTTTCGGGGAACTAATGAAAAACTGTTTTTT
>TRBV5-6|TRBJ1-6|TRBD1
CASSFRPQQGADNSPLHF
TGTGCCAGCAGCTTTCGACCCCAACAGGGGGCGGATAATTCACCCCTCCACTTT